The rows below give T cell receptor beta chains drawn from one sample of a study of T cell repertoires in cytomegalovirus infection. TCRdb fed the reads into MiXCR, producing one record per CDR3 protein. The table lists around 740,000 distinct CDR3 sequences, less than 40% of them singletons. Sequenced: PBMCs. These receptors all come from a human donor in good health (CMV status not recorded). Some clones in this sample may be carry-over from other donors' samples. The CDR3 runs from the conserved cysteine through the conserved F or W. The D gene is left open where the match is weak. A row's size may be missing; if present it is once, few, many or a size class.

cdr3_aa cdr3_nt j_call clone_size d_call v_call
CASSENRGSGRQPQHF TGTGCCAGTAGCGAAAACAGGGGAAGCGGGAGACAGCCCCAGCATTTT TRBJ1-5 NA TRBD1 TRBV19
CASSPWGGTYEQYF TGTGCCAGCAGCCCCTGGGGGGGAACCTACGAGCAGTACTTC TRBJ2-7 NA TRBD2 TRBV28
CASRPAGTDNYGYTF TGTGCCAGCAGACCCGCCGGGACAGATAACTATGGCTACACCTTC TRBJ1-2 NA TRBD1 TRBV5-5
CATSDFHPRNEQFF TGTGCCACCAGTGATTTCCACCCACGTAATGAGCAGTTCTTC TRBJ2-1 few NA TRBV24-1
CASSLGGPTEEKLFF TGTGCCAGCAGTTTAGGAGGGCCCACCGAAGAAAAACTGTTTTTT TRBJ1-4 NA NA TRBV28
CASSFTLTENSPLHF TGTGCCAGCAGCTTTACCTTGACAGAAAATTCACCCCTCCACTTT TRBJ1-6 many NA TRBV7-9
CASSHRDRGRVVYYGYTF TGTGCCAGCAGCCACCGGGACAGGGGGCGCGTGGTATATTATGGCTACACCTTC TRBJ1-2 NA TRBD1 TRBV9
CASSYSPTDTQYF TGTGCCAGCAGTTACTCGCCGACAGATACGCAGTATTTT TRBJ2-3 few NA TRBV6-6
CASTLRRDFNEQFF TGTGCCAGCACCCTACGCAGGGATTTCAATGAGCAGTTCTTC TRBJ2-1 many NA TRBV7-2
CASSLLPVGNTIYF TGTGCCAGCAGTTTATTACCCGTAGGAAACACCATATATTTT TRBJ1-3 NA NA TRBV27
CASSMGRVGQPQHF TGTGCCAGTAGTATGGGGAGAGTGGGGCAGCCCCAGCATTTT TRBJ1-5 few NA TRBV19
CASSERLAGEQYF TGTGCCAGCAGTGAAAGACTGGCCGGGGAGCAGTACTTC TRBJ2-7 few NA TRBV6-1
CSATRRTGYNEQFF TGCAGTGCGACGAGGAGGACAGGGTACAATGAGCAGTTCTTC TRBJ2-1 NA TRBD1 TRBV20-1
CASSVGGGGAQGTQYF TGTGCCAGCAGCGTCGGGGGTGGCGGGGCTCAGGGGACCCAGTACTTC TRBJ2-5 NA NA TRBV11-2
CASSQAGGQLNTEAFF TGTGCCAGCAGCCAAGCCGGGGGACAGCTGAACACTGAAGCTTTCTTT TRBJ1-1 once TRBD1 TRBV3-1
CASSFGRYQETQYF TGTGCCAGCAGCTTCGGCAGGTACCAAGAGACCCAGTACTTC TRBJ2-5 NA NA TRBV7-9
CASSLRGPTQHF TGTGCCAGCAGTCTCAGGGGTCCTACCCAGCATTTT TRBJ1-5 NA NA TRBV12-3/TRBV12-4